Below, 9 T cell receptor beta chains from the same sample are listed, as sequenced in a study of regulatory T cells in long-lasting Graves disease. The time point is: newly diagnosed GD, antithyroid drugs for less than 3 months. The TCR library was made from RNA that had been extracted from PBMCs in TRIzol. Arm-PCR of CDR3 regions and iRepertoire HTBI primers were used to build TCR beta libraries. TCRdb re-called the multiplex PCR reads through MiXCR, storing one row per CDR3 protein. The data contain 200,000 to 250,000 distinct CDR3 sequences, around 18% of them seen just once; the ten biggest clones take up approximately 20%. The source was peripheral blood mononuclear cells (PBMCs), collected at new diagnosis, from a patient treated with antithyroid drugs. These receptors were collected from a female donor with Graves disease.

In its sample, this clonotype was seen many times. This chain links TRBV19 with TRBJ1-6; 7 bases match TRBD1. The length of the CDR3 is 14 residues. Germline assignment: CDR1 LNHDA and CDR2 SQIVND (reference sequence). The junction had 3 bases not matched to a gene; V was cut back by 3 bases and J by 7 bases. The CDR3 region has the DNA TGTGCCAGTAGTATCGACAGGGTAAATTCACCCCTCCACTTT. Its protein is CASSIDRVNSPLHF.

In this sample, this clonotype turned up many times. The rearrangement joins TRBV12-3 or TRBV12-4 to TRBJ2-5, with 7 bases that match TRBD2. Germline trimming cut 2 bases from V and 4 bases from J; bases unmatched to any gene: 10. This CDR3 has 16 residues. The CDR3 here is CASSLLGIGGGETQYF. The CDR3 region has the DNA TGTGCCAGCAGTTTATTGGGGATCGGCGGGGGAGAGACCCAGTACTTC.

The J gene is TRBJ2-6, the V gene TRBV6-2 or TRBV6-3, with TRBD1 matching 10 bases. V lost 6 bases to trimming and J lost 0 bases; unmatched junction nucleotides: 20. The CDR3 loop spans 22 amino acids. The germline CDR1 and CDR2 sequences are MNHEY and SVGEGT. The CDR3 DNA is TGTGCCAGCAGGGAAAACTGGACCTCGGACAGGGGGGTCTTCTCTGGGGCCAACGTCCTGACTTTC. It specifies CASRENWTSDRGVFSGANVLTF.

This clonotype was detected only a few times. CDR3 sequence: CATSRDTGGSYEQYF. In DNA, the CDR3 is TGTGCCACCAGCAGAGATACAGGGGGCTCCTACGAGCAGTACTTC. The chain links TRBV15 to TRBJ2-7, with TRBD1 matching 8 bases. CDR3 length equals 15 residues. The V gene end was trimmed by 0 bases and the J gene end by 0 bases; junction bases not matched to a gene: 1. Germline CDR1 reads LNHNV; CDR2 reads YYDKDF (reference sequence).

This clonotype was seen ten or more times. The chain uses TRBV30 and TRBJ1-6; maybe TRBD1 (5 bases). CDR1 and CDR2 (germline): GTSNPN, SVGIG (reference sequence). There are 14 residues in the CDR3. Trimming removed 6 bases from V and 10 bases from J, with 19 bases in between. CDR3 nucleotides: TGTGCCTGCCACTACGGGGGGATTGGCTCACCCCTCCACTTT. It translates to CACHYGGIGSPLHF.

This clonotype was found a few times. The V gene is TRBV5-4, the J gene TRBJ2-3; D unresolved. The CDR3 spans 12 residues. The germline gives CDR1 SGHNT, CDR2 YYREEE (reference sequence). The ends were cut back, 0 bases at V and 6 bases at J, with 5 bases in the middle. The CDR3 here is CASSLEQDTQYF. The CDR3 DNA reads TGTGCCAGCAGCTTGGAGCAGGATACGCAGTATTTT.

About this clonotype: A much larger clone is a single base away; this may be a read error. V gene TRBV20-1 combines with J gene TRBJ2-3; 9 bases line up with TRBD2. This CDR3 spans 12 amino acids. J lost 10 bases, V lost 3 bases, and 5 bases had no gene match. Looked up from germline, CDR1 is DFQATT and CDR2 is SNEGSKA (reference sequence). The CDR3 region has the DNA TGCAGTGCTAGGCGGGAGGGCCCCCCGCAGTATTTT. This encodes CSARREGPPQYF.

This chain links TRBV11-3 with TRBJ2-7; 15 bases agree with TRBD2. Per the germline V gene, CDR1 is SGHNT and CDR2 is YENEEA. The CDR3 length is 16 residues. V shed 10 bases, J shed 4 bases, and the junction held 11 bases outside the gene matches. Here the CDR3 DNA reads TGTGCCACCACCCGGACTAGCGGGAGGGCCGGGTACGAGCAGTACTTC. It translates to CATTRTSGRAGYEQYF.

There are many counts of this clonotype. The genes are TRBV29-1 and TRBJ2-3, with TRBD2 matching over 7 bases. CDR1 is SQVTM, CDR2 ANQGSEA, per germline. CDR3 length: 13 amino acids. The junction had 7 bases not matched to a gene; V was cut back by 4 bases and J by 6 bases. The CDR3 DNA reads TGCAGCGTTGTCGAGGCGGGAGTGGATACGCAGTATTTT. This sequence encodes CSVVEAGVDTQYF.